This T cell receptor beta chain was captured by sequencing in a study of post-analysis software for immune sequencing data. Each TCR beta cDNA library carried unique molecular identifiers. Via MiXCR, TCRdb re-called the PCR reads, giving one row per CDR3 protein. This sample has a few hundred thousand distinct CDR3 sequences, with 36% found just once. Findings of the study overall: TRBV5-6, TRBV5-1 and TRBV20-1 belonged to a set of about five TRBV segments that were more frequent in patients than controls. By F measure, samples from a shared preparation batch strongly co-clustered.

About this clonotype itself: Its antigen is not identified.

This CDR3 has 15 amino acids. V gave up 3 bases and J gave up 1 base, with 12 bases separating them. In germline, CDR1 is PRHDT, CDR2 FYEKMQ (reference sequence). The sequence derives from a girl aged 5-17 years with multiple sclerosis. The V and J genes are TRBV13 and TRBJ2-5, with D possibly TRBD2 on 5 matching bases. The material sequenced was blood. CDR3 in amino acids: CASSFGGRSQETQYF. The DNA of the CDR3 is TGTGCCAGCAGCTTTGGAGGCAGGAGCCAAGAGACCCAGTACTTC.